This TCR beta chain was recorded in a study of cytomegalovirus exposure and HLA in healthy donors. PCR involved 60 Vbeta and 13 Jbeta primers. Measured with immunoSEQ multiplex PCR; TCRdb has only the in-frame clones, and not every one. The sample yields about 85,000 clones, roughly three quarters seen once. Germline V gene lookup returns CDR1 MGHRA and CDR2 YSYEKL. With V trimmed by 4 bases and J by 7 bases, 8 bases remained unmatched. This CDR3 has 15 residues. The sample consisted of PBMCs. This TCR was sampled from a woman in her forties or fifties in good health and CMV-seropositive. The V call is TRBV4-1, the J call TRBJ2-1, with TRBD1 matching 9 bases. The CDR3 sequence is CASSPNRGQGNEQFF. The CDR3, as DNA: TGCGCCAGCAGCCCTAACAGGGGGCAAGGGAATGAGCAGTTCTTC.